This T cell receptor (beta chain) was captured by sequencing in a study of T cell changes during pregnancy in multiple sclerosis. Sequencing was performed with immunoSEQ multiplex PCR; in TCRdb, only in-frame clones are kept and a portion is missing. The table shows tens of thousands of clones, with about nine tenths occurring only once. The V gene's germline CDR1 is MNHEY and CDR2 SMNVEV (reference sequence). The CDR3 covers 15 residues. V shed 4 bases and J shed 6 bases, with 18 bases lying between them. The sequence derives from a female donor in good health, enrolled as a control in a pregnancy study. The sequenced sample was peripheral blood, obtained in the third trimester of pregnancy. This chain connects TRBV27 to TRBJ2-5; TRBD1 is a possible D gene (7 bases). The CDR3 is CASSSSEGALKTQYF. The CDR3 DNA reads TGTGCCAGCAGTTCCTCGGAGGGGGCTCTGAAGACCCAGTACTTC.